These T cell receptor beta chains were read from a single sample in a study of blood T cell repertoires in COVID-19. The protocol was immunoSEQ multiplex PCR, while the TCRdb copy is restricted to in-frame clones and leaves out a portion. The sample shows 300,000 to 400,000 clones, approximately 90% of them seen only once. The sequenced material came from peripheral blood. These receptors all stem from a woman aged 25-40 years with COVID-19, enrolled during active disease. Both conserved end residues are part of each CDR3. The D gene is left open where the match is weak. Clone size appears in some rows only: once, few, many, or a class for an expanded clone.

V: TRBV19
size: NA
D: TRBD1
J: TRBJ1-6
CDR3: CASRADRSFNSPLHF
DNA: TGTGCCAGTAGAGCGGACAGGAGCTTTAATTCACCCCTCCACTTT

V: TRBV5-6
size: NA
D: TRBD1
J: TRBJ1-1
CDR3: CASSSNRGPEAFF
DNA: TGTGCCAGCAGCTCGAACAGGGGACCTGAAGCTTTCTTT

V: TRBV5-1
size: few
D: NA
J: TRBJ1-1
CDR3: CASSPGRGNTEAFF
DNA: TGCGCCAGCAGCCCCGGACGGGGGAACACTGAAGCTTTCTTT

V: TRBV10-3
size: NA
D: TRBD1
J: TRBJ2-4
CDR3: CAISKGQDGKNIQYF
DNA: TGTGCCATCAGCAAGGGACAGGATGGCAAAAACATTCAGTACTTC

V: TRBV12-5
size: NA
D: NA
J: TRBJ2-2
CDR3: CASGLLLWDKAGELFF
DNA: TGTGCTAGTGGTTTGCTCCTCTGGGACAAAGCCGGGGAGCTGTTTTTT

V: TRBV4-1
size: NA
D: TRBD1
J: TRBJ1-2
CDR3: CASSRGTGGDYGYTF
DNA: TGCGCCAGCAGCCGTGGGACAGGGGGTGACTATGGCTACACCTTC

V: TRBV11-2
size: NA
D: NA
J: TRBJ2-2
CDR3: CASSHQQGYPGELFF
DNA: TGTGCCAGCAGCCACCAGCAGGGATACCCCGGGGAGCTGTTTTTT

V: TRBV5-5
size: NA
D: NA
J: TRBJ2-3
CDR3: CASSLTGSSTDTQYF
DNA: TGTGCCAGCAGTTTGACGGGATCTAGCACAGATACGCAGTATTTT

V: TRBV6-9
size: NA
D: TRBD1
J: TRBJ1-2
CDR3: CASSLRDPAGQASPNYGYTF
DNA: TGTGCCAGCAGTTTACGGGATCCGGCGGGACAGGCCTCCCCAAACTATGGCTACACCTTC

V: TRBV4-3
size: few
D: TRBD1
J: TRBJ1-2
CDR3: CASSQGQGDGYTF
DNA: TGCGCCAGCAGCCAAGGCCAGGGGGATGGCTACACCTTC

V: TRBV7-9
size: NA
D: NA
J: TRBJ2-3
CDR3: CASSLGPYTLSTDTQYF
DNA: TGTGCCAGCAGCTTAGGTCCTTACACCCTGAGCACAGATACGCAGTATTTT

V: TRBV12-3/TRBV12-4
size: NA
D: NA
J: TRBJ2-1
CDR3: CASSLRLNNEQFF
DNA: TGTGCCAGCAGTTTAAGACTGAACAATGAGCAGTTCTTC

V: TRBV5-5
size: NA
D: TRBD2
J: TRBJ2-1
CDR3: CASSRGTSEYNEQFF
DNA: TGTGCCAGCAGCCGAGGGACTAGCGAGTACAATGAGCAGTTCTTC

V: TRBV3-1/TRBV3-2
size: NA
D: TRBD2
J: TRBJ2-2
CDR3: CASSRYPSGGAGTELFF
DNA: TGTGCCAGCTCCCGATACCCTAGCGGGGGGGCCGGGACGGAGCTGTTTTTT

V: TRBV19
size: NA
D: NA
J: TRBJ1-2
CDR3: CASIAEQGVVGYTF
DNA: TGTGCCAGTATCGCTGAACAGGGAGTCGTTGGCTACACCTTC

V: TRBV27
size: NA
D: TRBD2
J: TRBJ2-1
CDR3: CASSFLAGVDEQFF
DNA: TGTGCCAGCAGTTTTCTAGCGGGGGTGGATGAGCAGTTCTTC

V: TRBV6-6
size: NA
D: NA
J: TRBJ1-5
CDR3: CASSSGHRSNQPQHF
DNA: TGTGCCAGCAGTTCGGGACACCGTAGCAATCAGCCCCAGCATTTT

V: TRBV19
size: once
D: NA
J: TRBJ1-5
CDR3: CASSSNWRWYSNQPQHF
DNA: TGTGCCAGTAGTTCCAACTGGAGGTGGTATAGCAATCAGCCCCAGCATTTT

V: TRBV20-1
size: NA
D: NA
J: TRBJ1-1
CDR3: CSARDLSEAFF
DNA: TGCAGTGCTAGAGATCTTTCCGAAGCTTTCTTT

V: TRBV7-6
size: NA
D: NA
J: TRBJ2-7
CDR3: CASSSGRPPHEQYF
DNA: TGTGCCAGCAGCTCCGGCAGGCCACCTCACGAGCAGTACTTC

V: TRBV15
size: NA
D: NA
J: TRBJ1-2
CDR3: CATSRDVGADYGYTF
DNA: TGTGCCACCAGCAGAGATGTGGGGGCTGACTATGGCTACACCTTC

V: TRBV7-3
size: NA
D: TRBD2
J: TRBJ2-3
CDR3: CASSLTVTAGDSTDTQYF
DNA: TGTGCCAGCAGCTTAACGGTAACAGCGGGGGATAGCACAGATACGCAGTATTTT

V: TRBV6-5
size: NA
D: NA
J: TRBJ1-6
CDR3: CASRMASYNSPLHF
DNA: TGTGCCAGCAGGATGGCTTCCTATAATTCACCCCTCCACTTT

V: TRBV7-2
size: NA
D: TRBD1
J: TRBJ2-4
CDR3: CASSLVGLAQGRNIQYF
DNA: TGTGCCAGCAGCTTAGTAGGCTTGGCACAGGGGAGAAACATTCAGTACTTC

V: TRBV6-1
size: NA
D: TRBD2
J: TRBJ2-7
CDR3: CASSETSGGKYFEQYF
DNA: TGTGCCAGCAGTGAGACTAGCGGGGGGAAGTATTTCGAGCAGTACTTC

V: TRBV7-3
size: NA
D: NA
J: TRBJ2-2
CDR3: CASSSQGHGELFF
DNA: TGTGCCAGCAGCTCCCAGGGGCACGGGGAGCTGTTTTTT

V: TRBV28
size: NA
D: TRBD2
J: TRBJ2-5
CDR3: CASSPSRGGIQETQYF
DNA: TGTGCCAGCAGTCCTTCCCGGGGGGGGATCCAAGAGACCCAGTACTTC

V: TRBV3-1/TRBV3-2
size: NA
D: TRBD1
J: TRBJ1-2
CDR3: CASSQGQGRNYGYTF
DNA: TGTGCCAGCAGCCAAGGACAGGGAAGGAACTATGGCTACACCTTC

V: TRBV28
size: NA
D: TRBD2
J: TRBJ2-1
CDR3: CASSSPGGSVVQFF
DNA: TGTGCCAGCAGTTCCCCGGGAGGAAGTGTCGTTCAGTTCTTC

V: TRBV2
size: NA
D: NA
J: TRBJ2-3
CDR3: CASSVAFTDTQYF
DNA: TGTGCCAGCAGTGTGGCCTTCACAGATACGCAGTATTTT

V: TRBV5-1
size: NA
D: NA
J: TRBJ1-1
CDR3: CASSLTAYMNTEAFF
DNA: TGCGCCAGCAGCCTCACAGCTTACATGAACACTGAAGCTTTCTTT

V: TRBV7-9
size: NA
D: TRBD1
J: TRBJ2-1
CDR3: CASRPTGGYNEQFF
DNA: TGTGCCAGCAGGCCCACAGGGGGCTACAATGAGCAGTTCTTC

V: TRBV5-4
size: once
D: NA
J: TRBJ2-5
CDR3: CASSPDSLQETQYF
DNA: TGTGCCAGCAGCCCGGACAGTCTCCAAGAGACCCAGTACTTC

V: TRBV5-1
size: NA
D: NA
J: TRBJ2-1
CDR3: CASSLGGGSYNEQFF
DNA: TGCGCCAGCAGCTTGGGAGGAGGGTCCTACAATGAGCAGTTCTTC

V: TRBV11-3
size: NA
D: NA
J: TRBJ2-1
CDR3: CASSLDLATYNEQFF
DNA: TGTGCCAGCAGCTTAGACCTAGCGACATACAATGAGCAGTTCTTC

V: TRBV2
size: NA
D: NA
J: TRBJ2-3
CDR3: CANRVPQQVTQYF
DNA: TGTGCCAACAGAGTCCCCCAACAGGTTACGCAGTATTTT

V: TRBV6-5
size: NA
D: NA
J: TRBJ1-6
CDR3: CASSYRGGRSPLHF
DNA: TGTGCCAGCAGTTACAGAGGGGGTCGCTCACCCCTCCACTTT

V: TRBV5-4
size: NA
D: TRBD1
J: TRBJ1-2
CDR3: CASSFGQGALGYTF
DNA: TGTGCCAGCAGCTTCGGTCAGGGGGCGCTCGGCTACACCTTC

V: TRBV19
size: NA
D: NA
J: TRBJ2-4
CDR3: CASSSGGSKNIQYF
DNA: TGTGCCAGTAGTAGTGGGGGCTCCAAAAACATTCAGTACTTC

V: TRBV19
size: NA
D: NA
J: TRBJ1-3
CDR3: CASRLIGASSGNTIYF
DNA: TGTGCCAGTAGGTTAATAGGAGCGAGCTCTGGAAACACCATATATTTT

V: TRBV10-2
size: NA
D: TRBD1
J: TRBJ1-4
CDR3: CATEDQGQGASKIATNEKLFF
DNA: TGCGCCACCGAAGACCAGGGACAGGGGGCATCCAAAATTGCAACTAATGAAAAACTGTTTTTT

V: TRBV30
size: NA
D: NA
J: TRBJ2-2
CDR3: CAWEGRDTGELFF
DNA: TGTGCCTGGGAGGGCAGGGACACCGGGGAGCTGTTTTTT

V: TRBV6-5
size: once
D: NA
J: TRBJ2-2
CDR3: CASRGGRGPWELFF
DNA: TGTGCCAGCAGGGGGGGACGAGGGCCCTGGGAGCTGTTTTTT

V: TRBV4-3
size: NA
D: TRBD1
J: TRBJ2-7
CDR3: CASSPRTGGYEQYF
DNA: TGCGCCAGCAGCCCCCGGACAGGGGGCTACGAGCAGTACTTC

V: TRBV3-1/TRBV3-2
size: NA
D: TRBD2
J: TRBJ2-5
CDR3: CASSQDQRRGGRESQYF
DNA: TGTGCCAGCAGCCAAGATCAGAGGCGGGGGGGCCGGGAGTCCCAGTACTTC

V: TRBV6-5
size: NA
D: TRBD1
J: TRBJ1-2
CDR3: CASSYPQGNYYGYTF
DNA: TGTGCCAGCAGTTACCCACAGGGGAATTACTATGGCTACACCTTC

V: TRBV7-3
size: once
D: NA
J: TRBJ1-1
CDR3: CASRLQGNTEAFF
DNA: TGTGCCAGCAGACTACAGGGGAACACTGAAGCTTTCTTT

V: TRBV7-9
size: NA
D: NA
J: TRBJ2-1
CDR3: CASSHPSEINEQFF
DNA: TGTGCCAGCAGCCATCCAAGCGAAATCAATGAGCAGTTCTTC

V: TRBV27
size: few
D: TRBD1
J: TRBJ2-7
CDR3: CASRTDRVAYEQYF
DNA: TGTGCCAGCAGGACGGACAGGGTGGCCTACGAGCAGTACTTC

V: TRBV4-1
size: NA
D: NA
J: TRBJ1-1
CDR3: CASSQGGVYTEAFF
DNA: TGCGCCAGCAGCCAAGGCGGGGTCTACACTGAAGCTTTCTTT

V: TRBV11-2
size: NA
D: NA
J: TRBJ1-1
CDR3: CASSYRGGTEAFF
DNA: TGTGCCAGCAGCTACCGGGGAGGTACTGAAGCTTTCTTT

V: TRBV5-1
size: NA
D: NA
J: TRBJ2-2
CDR3: CASSLDGSGTGELFF
DNA: TGCGCCAGCAGCTTGGATGGCAGCGGCACCGGGGAGCTGTTTTTT

V: TRBV6-1
size: NA
D: NA
J: TRBJ2-7
CDR3: CASSEAQEGGRDEQYF
DNA: TGTGCCAGCAGTGAAGCGCAAGAAGGGGGTAGGGACGAGCAGTACTTC

V: TRBV5-6
size: NA
D: TRBD1
J: TRBJ1-6
CDR3: CASSRGQGKDSPLHF
DNA: TGTGCCAGCAGCCGGGGACAGGGTAAGGATTCACCCCTCCACTTT

V: TRBV12-2
size: NA
D: NA
J: TRBJ2-3
CDR3: CASRLGDLLTSTDTQYF
DNA: TGTGCAAGTCGCTTAGGGGACTTACTAACTAGCACAGATACGCAGTATTTT

V: TRBV19
size: NA
D: NA
J: TRBJ2-5
CDR3: CASRPRPGETQYF
DNA: TGTGCCAGCCGCCCTCGTCCCGGGGAGACCCAGTACTTC

V: TRBV5-1
size: NA
D: NA
J: TRBJ2-3
CDR3: CASSRQSTDTQYF
DNA: TGCGCCAGCAGCAGACAGAGCACAGATACGCAGTATTTT

V: TRBV15
size: NA
D: NA
J: TRBJ1-6
CDR3: CATSRQVGNSPLHF
DNA: TGTGCCACCAGCAGGCAGGTAGGAAATTCACCCCTCCACTTT

V: TRBV3-1/TRBV3-2
size: NA
D: TRBD2
J: TRBJ2-3
CDR3: CASSLGGGRLAGTDTQYF
DNA: TGTGCCAGCAGCCTCGGCGGTGGGCGACTAGCGGGTACAGATACGCAGTATTTT

V: TRBV12-3/TRBV12-4
size: few
D: TRBD1
J: TRBJ1-2
CDR3: CASSLGTGGDYTF
DNA: TGTGCCAGCAGTTTAGGCACAGGGGGAGACTACACCTTC